The clone carrying this T cell receptor beta chain has more than one count but fewer than ten. Its antigen is not identified. This sample was taken from a study of cytomegalovirus exposure and HLA in healthy donors. Here immunoSEQ multiplex PCR was the method, and the copy in TCRdb shows in-frame clones only, minus some. Of some 140,000 clones listed, approximately 80% were seen once; the top ten hold roughly 27%. Germline V CDR1 and CDR2: SGHAT, FQNNGV. The CDR3 covers 14 residues. V was pared by 3 bases and J by 4 bases, with 10 bases between. Findings and caveats of the study: Reports credit the classifier with highly specific, highly sensitive diagnosis of cytomegalovirus status.

The sequencing input was PBMCs. The chain employs TRBV11-2 and TRBJ2-1; tentatively, D is TRBD2 (6 bases). The sequence was collected from a young man in good health and CMV-seropositive. The CDR3 is CASSLVAEYNEQFF. The DNA of the CDR3 is TGTGCCAGCAGCTTGGTAGCGGAGTACAATGAGCAGTTCTTC.